This T cell receptor (beta chain) was recovered during a study of technical replicates of blood from a handful of donors. From germline, CDR1 is SEHNR and CDR2 FQNEAQ (reference sequence). This CDR3 is 15 amino acids long. Trimming stripped 5 bases from V and 4 bases from J, with 18 bases between. Clones were read by immunoSEQ multiplex PCR, and TCRdb kept only the in-frame ones, dropping some. Of tens of thousands of clones detected, 96% appear once; the ten largest clones hold about 0.37%. Sequencing was performed on T cells isolated from PBMCs. V usage is TRBV7-9 and J usage is TRBJ2-7, with D perhaps matching TRBD2 (5 bases). The receptor was isolated from a human donor in good health. In DNA form, the CDR3 reads TGTGCCAGCAGCGCCGGGATCCTGGTACATTACGAGCAGTACTTC. Translation: CASSAGILVHYEQYF.